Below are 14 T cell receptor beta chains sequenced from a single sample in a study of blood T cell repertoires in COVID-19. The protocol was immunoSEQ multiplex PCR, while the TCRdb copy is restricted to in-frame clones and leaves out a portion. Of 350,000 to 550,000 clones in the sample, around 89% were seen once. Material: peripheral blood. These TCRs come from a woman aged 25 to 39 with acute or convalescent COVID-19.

This CDR3 reads CASNLDRVNYGYTF. The CDR3 region has the DNA TGTGCCAGCAACCTCGACAGGGTGAACTATGGCTACACCTTC. The chain uses TRBV5-5 and TRBJ1-2; 7 bases line up with TRBD1. CDR1 and CDR2 (germline): SGHKS, YYEKEE (reference sequence). CDR3 length: 14 amino acids. Losses at the gene ends were 6 bases for V and 2 bases for J; bases not matched to a gene: 7.

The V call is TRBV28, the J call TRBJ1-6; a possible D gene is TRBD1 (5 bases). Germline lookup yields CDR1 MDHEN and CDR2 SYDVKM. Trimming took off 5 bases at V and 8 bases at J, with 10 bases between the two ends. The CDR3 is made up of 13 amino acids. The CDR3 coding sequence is TGTGCCAGCAGTCTGCAGGGCGATTCACCCCTCCACTTT. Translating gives CASSLQGDSPLHF.

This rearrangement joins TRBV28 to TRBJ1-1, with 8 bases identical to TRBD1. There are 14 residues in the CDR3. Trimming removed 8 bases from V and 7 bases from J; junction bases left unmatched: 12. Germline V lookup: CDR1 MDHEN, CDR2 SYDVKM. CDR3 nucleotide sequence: TGTGCCAGCCACCCGGGACAGGCGACCTTTGAAGCTTTCTTT. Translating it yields CASHPGQATFEAFF.

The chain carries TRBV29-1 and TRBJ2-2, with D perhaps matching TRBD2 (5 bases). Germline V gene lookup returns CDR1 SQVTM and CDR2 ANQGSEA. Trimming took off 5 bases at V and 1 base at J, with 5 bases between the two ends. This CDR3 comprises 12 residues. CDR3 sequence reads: CSVRENTGELFF. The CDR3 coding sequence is TGCAGCGTTCGGGAGAACACCGGGGAGCTGTTTTTT.

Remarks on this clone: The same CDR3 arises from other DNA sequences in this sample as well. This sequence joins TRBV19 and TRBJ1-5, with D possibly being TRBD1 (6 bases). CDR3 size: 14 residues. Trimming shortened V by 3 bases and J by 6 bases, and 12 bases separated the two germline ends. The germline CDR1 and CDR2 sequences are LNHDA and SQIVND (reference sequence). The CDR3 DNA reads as TGTGCCAGTAGTATTTCGAGGGGGTCTCAGCCCCAGCATTTT. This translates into CASSISRGSQPQHF.

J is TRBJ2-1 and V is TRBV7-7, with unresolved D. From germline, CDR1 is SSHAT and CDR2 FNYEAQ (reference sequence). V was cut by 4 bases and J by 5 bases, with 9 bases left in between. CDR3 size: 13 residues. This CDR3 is CASSSYRDNEQFF. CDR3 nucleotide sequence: TGTGCCAGCAGCTCTTACAGAGACAATGAGCAGTTCTTC.

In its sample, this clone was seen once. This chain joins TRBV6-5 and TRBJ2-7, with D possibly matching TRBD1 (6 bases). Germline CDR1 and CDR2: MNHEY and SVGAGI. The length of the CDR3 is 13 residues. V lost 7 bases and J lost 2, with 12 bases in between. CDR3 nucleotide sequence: TGTGCCAGCACAGGGGCCTCGACCTACGAGCAGTACTTC. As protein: CASTGASTYEQYF.

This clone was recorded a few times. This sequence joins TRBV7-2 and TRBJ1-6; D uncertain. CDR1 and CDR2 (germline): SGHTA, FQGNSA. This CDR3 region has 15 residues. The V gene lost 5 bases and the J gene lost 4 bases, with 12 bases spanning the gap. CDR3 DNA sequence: TGTGCCAGCAGCCCAACTGGAGGTTATAATTCACCCCTCCACTTT. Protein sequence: CASSPTGGYNSPLHF.

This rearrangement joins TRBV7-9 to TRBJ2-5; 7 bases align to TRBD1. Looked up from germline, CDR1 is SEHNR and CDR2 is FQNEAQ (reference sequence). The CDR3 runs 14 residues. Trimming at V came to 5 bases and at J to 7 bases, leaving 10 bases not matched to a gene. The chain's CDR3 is CASSVDRVLWTQYF. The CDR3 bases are TGTGCCAGCAGCGTCGACAGGGTCTTATGGACCCAGTACTTC.

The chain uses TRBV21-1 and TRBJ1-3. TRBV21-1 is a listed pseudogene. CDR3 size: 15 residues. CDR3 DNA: TGTGCCAGCAGCAAGAGGAGGAGTACTGGAAACACCATATATTTT. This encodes CASSKRRSTGNTIYF.

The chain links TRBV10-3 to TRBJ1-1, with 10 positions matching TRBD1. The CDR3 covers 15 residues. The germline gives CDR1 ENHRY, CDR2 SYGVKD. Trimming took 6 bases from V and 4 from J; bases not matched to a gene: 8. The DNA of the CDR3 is TGTGCCATCAGGAACCTGGGACAGGGGATCACTGAAGCTTTCTTT. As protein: CAIRNLGQGITEAFF.

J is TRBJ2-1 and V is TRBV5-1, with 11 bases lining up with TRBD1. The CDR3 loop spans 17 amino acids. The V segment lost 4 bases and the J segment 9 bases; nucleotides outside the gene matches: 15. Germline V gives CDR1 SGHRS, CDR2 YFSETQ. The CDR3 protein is CASSPGHRDRGAGEQFF. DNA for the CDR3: TGCGCCAGCAGCCCTGGCCACCGGGACAGGGGGGCTGGTGAGCAGTTCTTC. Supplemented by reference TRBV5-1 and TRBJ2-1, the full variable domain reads KAGVTQTPRYLIKTRGQQVTLSCSPISGHRSVSWYQQTPGQGLQFLFEYFSETQRNKGNFPGRFSGRQFSNSRSEMNVSTLELGDSALYLCASSPGHRDRGAGEQFFGPGTRLTVL.

This chain's CDR3 is CASSPLDRGNTEAFF. Here the CDR3 DNA reads TGCGCCAGCAGCCCCTTGGACAGGGGGAACACTGAAGCTTTCTTT. The chain recombines TRBV5-1 with TRBJ1-1; TRBD1 aligns across 9 bases. Germline V CDR1 and CDR2: SGHRS, YFSETQ. The CDR3 sequence is 15 residues long. Germline trimming cut 4 bases from V and 1 base from J; bases unmatched to any gene: 5.

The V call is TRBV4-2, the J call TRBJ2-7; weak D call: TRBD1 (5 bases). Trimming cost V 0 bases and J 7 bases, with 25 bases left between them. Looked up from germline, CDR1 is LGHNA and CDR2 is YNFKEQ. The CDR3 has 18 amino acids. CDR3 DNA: TGTGCCAGCAGCCAAGAGCACCGCCCCACAGGTGGGCCTTGGGAGCAGTACTTC. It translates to CASSQEHRPTGGPWEQYF.